This T cell receptor (beta chain) was profiled in a study of cytomegalovirus exposure and HLA in healthy donors. General observations from the study: A later analysis found common viral pathogens apparently linked to several of the most significant clusters.

On this clone itself: The antigen is undetermined.

Unmatched junction bases numbered 7, after V lost 7 bases and J lost 4 bases. Per the germline V gene, CDR1 is WNHNN and CDR2 is SYGVQD (reference sequence). This CDR3 comprises 14 residues. The donors comprised healthy bone marrow donors. Donors counted as nominally healthy when sampled, yet unrecorded immune exposures were likely. Use of 60 Vbeta and 13 Jbeta primers characterized the PCR. Sequenced by immunoSEQ multiplex PCR; TCRdb stores in-frame clones only, minus some. Of over 150,000 clones detected, about 80% appear once; the ten largest clones hold 3.7%. This clonotype was sampled from a woman aged 55-75 years in good health and CMV-seropositive. This chain joins TRBV10-1 and TRBJ1-5, with 7 bases fitting TRBD1. The sample consisted of PBMCs. For the CDR3, the DNA is TGCGCCAGCATGGGGACAGAAACTAATCAGCCCCAGCATTTT. This gives the protein CASMGTETNQPQHF.